These T cell receptor beta chains were read from a single sample in a study of T cell responses to AZD1222 COVID-19 vaccine. Sequenced by immunoSEQ multiplex PCR; TCRdb stores in-frame clones only, minus some. The table has approximately 150,000 clones, 90% to 95% seen once; the top ten hold 4% to 5.5%. The sample consisted of peripheral blood, taken on day 0 of MenACWY control vaccination. These receptors originate from an adult in good health. CDR3s include the opening cysteine and the closing phenylalanine or tryptophan. D genes are given only for firm matches. Clone size is not always given. Where it is, it says once, few, many or a class for expanded clones.

TRBD1	TRBJ2-2	NA	TRBV18	16	TGTGCCAGCTCACTAGGGGGACAGGCGAACACCGGGGAGCTGTTTTTT	CASSLGGQANTGELFF
NA	TRBJ1-5	NA	TRBV27	14	TGTGCCAGCAACCCCGGCGGGTCCAACCAGCCCCAGCATTTT	CASNPGGSNQPQHF
TRBD1	TRBJ1-2	NA	TRBV3-1/TRBV3-2	15	TGTGCCAGCAGCCAAAACCCCGGGACAGGGGAAGGCTACACCTTC	CASSQNPGTGEGYTF
NA	TRBJ1-2	NA	TRBV6-6	15	TGTGCCAGCAGCGCAAGTTCGACGCCAATCTATGGCTACACCTTC	CASSASSTPIYGYTF
NA	TRBJ2-1	NA	TRBV6-1	17	TGTGCCAGCAGTGGGGGGTCAGACCTGCGGGCCTACAATGAGCAGTTCTTC	CASSGGSDLRAYNEQFF
NA	TRBJ1-1	NA	TRBV6-5	15	TGTGCCAGCAGGTGGATCCAGGGGATGAACACTGAAGCTTTCTTT	CASRWIQGMNTEAFF
TRBD1	TRBJ2-7	NA	TRBV29-1	14	TGCAGCGTTGATAGGGGGCTAGGGTCCTATGAGCAGTACTTC	CSVDRGLGSYEQYF
NA	TRBJ1-2	NA	TRBV28	12	TGTGCCAGCAGTAGCCGTCTACCTGGCTACACCTTC	CASSSRLPGYTF
TRBD1	TRBJ1-2	NA	TRBV5-5	16	TGTGCCAGCAGCTTGGTACCTGGGACAGGGGGCTATGGCTACACCTTC	CASSLVPGTGGYGYTF
NA	TRBJ2-1	NA	TRBV14	16	TGTGCCAGCAGCCAGCTTGGACAGAGCTCCTACAATGAGCAGTTCTTC	CASSQLGQSSYNEQFF
NA	TRBJ1-2	NA	TRBV4-2	16	TGTGCCAGCAGCCAAGGGGAATTTCAGACGTCCTATGGCTACACCTTC	CASSQGEFQTSYGYTF
NA	TRBJ2-5	NA	TRBV24-1	13	TGTGCCTCCTCCGGTGGCGGTGGTTTGACCCAGTACTTC	CASSGGGGLTQYF
TRBD1	TRBJ1-2	NA	TRBV16	15	TGTGCCAGCAGCCATCCCGGACAGGACGACTATGGCTACACCTTC	CASSHPGQDDYGYTF
NA	TRBJ1-4	NA	TRBV11-1	12	TGTGCCAGCAGCTTAGAGTTAGAAAAACTGTTTTTT	CASSLELEKLFF
NA	TRBJ1-2	NA	TRBV7-8	13	TGTGCCAGCAGGCGGGCCTTAGAGGACGGCTACACCTTC	CASRRALEDGYTF
NA	TRBJ2-7	NA	TRBV6-6	12	TGTGCCAGCAGTGACGTTATGAACGAGCAGTACTTC	CASSDVMNEQYF
TRBD1	TRBJ1-1	NA	TRBV4-1	18	TGCGCCAGCAATGATCTGGTCCTCCCCGCGACAGGGGTCACTGAAGCTTTCTTT	CASNDLVLPATGVTEAFF
TRBD1	TRBJ1-6	few	TRBV6-4	15	TGTGCCAGCCCCCCGTGGGACAGGGACAATTCACCCCTCCACTTT	CASPPWDRDNSPLHF
TRBD1	TRBJ2-7	once	TRBV27	16	TGTGCCAGCAGTTTCGAGCCGGGACAGGGGCTGAATGAGCAGTACTTC	CASSFEPGQGLNEQYF
NA	TRBJ2-1	NA	TRBV19	14	TGTGCCAGTAGTATCCCTGGGACCCTCAATGAGCAGTTCTTC	CASSIPGTLNEQFF
NA	TRBJ2-1	NA	TRBV6-2/TRBV6-3	14	TGTGCCAGCAGTTCGGGACTGATGAGCAATGAGCAGTTCTTC	CASSSGLMSNEQFF
TRBD2	TRBJ2-7	few	TRBV4-2	17	TGTGCCAGCAGCCAAGAAGTACAACTAGCGGGTTTTTACGAGCAGTACTTC	CASSQEVQLAGFYEQYF
NA	TRBJ1-1	NA	TRBV4-2	15	TGTGCCAGCAGCCAAGGTGGCAGACCAGGAACTGAAGCTTTCTTT	CASSQGGRPGTEAFF
NA	TRBJ2-7	NA	TRBV28	16	TGTGCCAGCCTTCCGGCCGGCAGAGCACAGTCCTACGAGCAGTACTTC	CASLPAGRAQSYEQYF
NA	TRBJ1-6	NA	TRBV10-3	15	TGTGCCATCCGGTCGGGGAGGGAGAATAATTCACCCCTCCACTTT	CAIRSGRENNSPLHF
NA	TRBJ2-7	NA	TRBV6-5	15	TGTGCCAGCAGTCTACAGAGCGCCAGTACCTACGAGCAGTACTTC	CASSLQSASTYEQYF
NA	TRBJ1-5	NA	TRBV18	15	TGTGCCAGCTCACCGTTGGGGCAGGGAGATCAGCCCCAGCATTTT	CASSPLGQGDQPQHF
NA	TRBJ1-2	few	TRBV12-3/TRBV12-4	13	TGTGCCAGCAGTTCGGGGGCTGGATATGGCTACACCTTC	CASSSGAGYGYTF
NA	TRBJ2-2	NA	TRBV30	16	TGTGCCTGGGACCCCGAACTTAGTCCTGGCACCGGGGAGCTGTTTTTT	CAWDPELSPGTGELFF
TRBD1	TRBJ2-5	NA	TRBV9	15	TGTGCCAGCAGCGTAGAGGGACAGGGGCGAGAGACCCAGTACTTC	CASSVEGQGRETQYF
TRBD1	TRBJ1-1	NA	TRBV5-6	18	TGTGCCAGCAGCCCACTCGGGCAGGGGGCGAAGGTGAACACTGAAGCTTTCTTT	CASSPLGQGAKVNTEAFF
NA	TRBJ1-2	NA	TRBV12-5	12	TGTGCTAGTGGGATCGCCTCGGGTGGCTACACCTTC	CASGIASGGYTF
NA	TRBJ2-3	NA	TRBV7-2	13	TGTGCCAGCAGCCTCCCAGGTACAGATACGCAGTATTTT	CASSLPGTDTQYF
NA	TRBJ1-6	NA	TRBV9	16	TGTGCCAGCAGCCCCGTCGGGGGGCCCCTAGTTTCACCCCTCCACTTT	CASSPVGGPLVSPLHF
NA	TRBJ1-5	NA	TRBV2	12	TGTGCCAGCAGACAGGACAATCAGCCCCAGCATTTT	CASRQDNQPQHF
NA	TRBJ2-5	NA	TRBV5-1	14	TGCGCCAGCAGCTTGGCTTCAGGGGCGGAGACCCAGTACTTC	CASSLASGAETQYF
TRBD2	TRBJ2-2	NA	TRBV5-1	15	TGCGCCAGCAGGGGACTAGCGGAGAACACCGGGGAGCTGTTTTTT	CASRGLAENTGELFF
NA	TRBJ2-7	NA	TRBV29-1	11	TGCAGCGTAGCAGGAACCTACGAGCAGTACTTC	CSVAGTYEQYF
NA	TRBJ1-2	NA	TRBV5-6	15	TGTGCCAGCAGCCTGGGGTTAGGAGGGACCGAAGGTGGTACCTTC	CASSLGLGGTEGGTF
NA	TRBJ1-3	NA	TRBV27	14	TGTGCCAGCAGTCGTCGAGGGGCTGGAAACACCATATATTTT	CASSRRGAGNTIYF
TRBD1	TRBJ1-2	few	TRBV19	14	TGTGCCAGTAGTAGGGGGACAGAGGTGGATGGCTACACCTTC	CASSRGTEVDGYTF
TRBD1	TRBJ2-5	few	TRBV5-6	16	TGTGCCAGCAGCTTAAACATGGGACAGGGTAAAGAGACCCAGTACTTC	CASSLNMGQGKETQYF